The next 9 T cell receptor beta chains were all read from a single sample in a study of cytomegalovirus exposure and HLA in healthy donors. With 60 Vbeta and 13 Jbeta primers, the PCR was carried out. Generated by immunoSEQ multiplex PCR, the TCRdb table keeps only in-frame clones and is missing some. The sample shows about 250,000 clones, 85% to 95% of them seen only once. Sample: PBMCs. The origin of the receptors is a girl aged 2 to 10 in good health and CMV-seronegative.

This clone occurred once. This chain joins TRBV28 and TRBJ2-7; TRBD2 matches at 7 bases. The germline CDR1 and CDR2 sequences are MDHEN and SYDVKM. V dropped 7 bases and J dropped 3; count of bases not matched to a gene: 15. The CDR3 contains 16 residues. The CDR3 protein is CASITGGRPGSYEQYF. The DNA of the CDR3 is TGTGCCAGCATTACGGGAGGTCGACCAGGCAGCTACGAGCAGTACTTC. Combining the CDR3 with reference TRBV28 and TRBJ2-7 gives the whole variable domain DVKVTQSSRYLVKRTGEKVFLECVQDMDHENMFWYRQDPGLGLRLIYFSYDVKMKEKGDIPEGYSVSREKKERFSLILESASTNQTSMYLCASITGGRPGSYEQYFGPGTRLTVT.

J is TRBJ1-4 and V is TRBV28; D possibly corresponds to TRBD1 (6 bases). CDR3 length equals 15 residues. V was shortened by 3 bases and J by 3 bases, with 11 bases between the two germline ends. Per the germline V gene, CDR1 is MDHEN and CDR2 is SYDVKM. The CDR3 spells CASSFNTGPNEKLFF. Written as DNA, the CDR3 is TGTGCCAGCAGTTTTAATACAGGGCCTAATGAAAAACTGTTTTTT. The full variable domain, rest sourced from reference TRBV28 and TRBJ1-4, is DVKVTQSSRYLVKRTGEKVFLECVQDMDHENMFWYRQDPGLGLRLIYFSYDVKMKEKGDIPEGYSVSREKKERFSLILESASTNQTSMYLCASSFNTGPNEKLFFGSGTQLSVL.

This CDR3 is CASSATGGEAFF. Here the CDR3 DNA reads TGCGCCAGCAGCGCTACCGGCGGAGAAGCTTTCTTT. This chain joins TRBV4-1 and TRBJ1-1; D remains ambiguous. Germline-derived CDR1 and CDR2 are MGHRA and YSYEKL. Trimming shortened V by 5 bases and J by 8 bases, and 12 bases separated the two germline ends. The CDR3 has 12 residues.

The chain recombines TRBV6-1 with TRBJ1-1, with D possibly being TRBD1 (5 bases). CDR1 and CDR2 (germline): MNHNS, SASEGT. The CDR3 has 15 amino acids. With 3 bases removed from V and 0 bases from J, the gap between germline ends came to 11 bases. The CDR3 DNA reads TGTGCCAGCAGTGACTTTGGGGCCTTGAACACTGAAGCTTTCTTT. Its protein product is CASSDFGALNTEAFF.

This chain links TRBV11-2 with TRBJ2-2; the match to TRBD2 covers 10 bases. Germline CDR1 SGHAT, CDR2 FQNNGV. The CDR3 consists of 14 residues. Losses at the gene ends were 7 bases for V and 7 bases for J; bases not matched to a gene: 6. The CDR3 DNA is TGTGCCAGCACCGGAGCGGGGGGGGTCGGGGAGCTGTTTTTT. Amino acid sequence: CASTGAGGVGELFF. The whole variable domain, remainder taken from reference TRBV11-2 and TRBJ2-2, is EAGVAQSPRYKIIEKRQSVAFWCNPISGHATLYWYQQILGQGPKLLIQFQNNGVVDDSQLPKDRFSAERLKGVDSTLKIQPAKLEDSAVYLCASTGAGGVGELFFGEGSRLTVL.

J is TRBJ2-6 and V is TRBV6-5; D not certain. Germline CDR1 MNHEY, CDR2 SVGAGI. Trimming pared 0 bases from V and 4 bases from J, leaving 10 bases between. This CDR3 comprises 16 residues. The DNA for the CDR3 is TGTGCCAGCAGTTACTCATCGGGTGGAGGGGCCAACGTCCTGACTTTC. This encodes CASSYSSGGGANVLTF.

The rearrangement joins TRBV18 to TRBJ1-1, with a tentative D call TRBD1 (6 bases). CDR1 and CDR2 (germline): KGHSH, LQKENI. There are 15 residues in the CDR3. V lost 3 bases, J lost 2 bases, and 13 bases lay in between. For the CDR3, the DNA is TGTGCCAGCTCACCCCCCGGGGGGGCCAACACTGAAGCTTTCTTT. Translating it yields CASSPPGGANTEAFF.

CDR3 in amino acids: CASSQLADFTDTQYF. The CDR3 nucleotides read TGTGCCAGCAGCCAACTAGCGGATTTCACAGATACGCAGTATTTT. This chain uses TRBV4-2 with TRBJ2-3, with 7 bases aligning to TRBD2. The V segment lost 2 bases and the J segment 2 bases; nucleotides outside the gene matches: 4. The CDR3 loop spans 15 amino acids. Germline V gene data show CDR1 as LGHNA and CDR2 as YNFKEQ.

V and J are TRBV7-2 and TRBJ1-2; D gene uncertain. This CDR3 is built from 14 residues. Germline V gene sequence: CDR1 SGHTA, CDR2 FQGNSA. V was cut by 2 bases and J by 0 bases, with 7 bases left in between. The CDR3 is CASSLPRANYGYTF. CDR3 nucleotides: TGTGCCAGCAGCTTACCGCGAGCTAACTATGGCTACACCTTC.